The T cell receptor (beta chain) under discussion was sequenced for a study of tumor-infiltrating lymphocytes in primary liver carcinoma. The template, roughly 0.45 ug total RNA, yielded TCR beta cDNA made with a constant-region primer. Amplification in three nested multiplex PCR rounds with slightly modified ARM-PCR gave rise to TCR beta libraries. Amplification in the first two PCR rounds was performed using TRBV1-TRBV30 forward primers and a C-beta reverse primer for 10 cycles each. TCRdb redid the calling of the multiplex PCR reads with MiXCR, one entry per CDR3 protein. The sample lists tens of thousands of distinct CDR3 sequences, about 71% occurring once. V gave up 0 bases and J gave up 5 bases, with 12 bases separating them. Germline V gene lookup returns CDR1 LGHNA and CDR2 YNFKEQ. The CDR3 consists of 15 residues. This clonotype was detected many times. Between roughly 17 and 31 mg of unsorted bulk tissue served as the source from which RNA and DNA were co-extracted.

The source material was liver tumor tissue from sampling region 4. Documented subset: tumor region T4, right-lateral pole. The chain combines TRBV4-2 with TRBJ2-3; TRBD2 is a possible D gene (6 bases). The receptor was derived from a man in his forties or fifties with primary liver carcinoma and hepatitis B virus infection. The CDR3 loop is CASSQDFREEDTQYF. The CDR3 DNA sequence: TGTGCCAGCAGCCAAGATTTCAGGGAGGAAGATACGCAGTATTTT.